This paragraph reports one T cell receptor (beta chain). Its specificity is not known. This sample was taken from a study of human versus mouse CDR3 diversity and MHC coevolution. CDR1 SGDLS and CDR2 YYNGEE come from the germline V gene. The CDR3 has 15 amino acids. V dropped 5 bases and J dropped 2 bases, with 16 bases sitting between them. Regarding the study as a whole: By iCHAO1, human TCR beta clonotypes numbered about 1.6 million, the most. Human T cells underwent selection on about six different MHC II alleles. The lowest clonal inequality scores came from two of three human donors.

Assay used: immunoSEQ multiplex PCR; TCRdb lists only in-frame clones, some missing. The sample lists about 83,000 clones, just under 95% occurring once. The receptor was isolated from a person aged 30-69 years in good health. Sequencing was done on a sample of naive CD4+ T cells from blood. Subset noted: CD45RO-negative CD62L-positive naive CD4 T cells. The chain employs TRBV9 and TRBJ2-5, with D hard to call. For the CDR3, the DNA is TGTGCCAGCAGTCCCAGACCAACGACTCAAGAGACCCAGTACTTC. Translation gives CASSPRPTTQETQYF.